These 22 T cell receptor beta chains originate from one sample sequenced in a study of shared clonotypes between healthy human individuals. The method was immunoSEQ multiplex PCR; TCRdb's version includes in-frame clones alone and lacks a portion of them. This table holds a few million clones, approximately 96% found once. The source material was naive CD4+ T cells sorted from blood. Subset defined: CD45RA+ positively selected. The receptors originated from a man younger than 30 in good health.

The V and J genes are TRBV28 and TRBJ2-7; D perhaps matches TRBD2 (7 bases). The CDR3 covers 13 residues. The germline V and J ends were trimmed by 9 bases and 7 bases, with 19 bases remaining between them. The germline V gene has CDR1 MDHEN and CDR2 SYDVKM. The CDR3 spells CASTRGGRGEQYF. DNA of the CDR3: TGTGCCAGTACGAGGGGGGGTAGGGGAGAGCAGTACTTC.

CDR3 amino acids: CASREGPSTDTQYF. The DNA of the CDR3 is TGTGCCAGCAGGGAGGGCCCCAGCACAGATACGCAGTATTTT. V and J are TRBV5-6 and TRBJ2-3, with D perhaps matching TRBD2 (6 bases). CDR1 and CDR2 from the germline V gene are SGHDT and YYEEEE. With 5 bases removed from V and 0 bases from J, the gap between germline ends came to 10 bases. The CDR3 is made up of 14 amino acids.

The chain joins TRBV6-1 to TRBJ1-5, with TRBD1 matching over 9 bases. The length of the CDR3 is 15 residues. Looked up from germline, CDR1 is MNHNS and CDR2 is SASEGT. J gave up 6 bases and V 2 bases, and 5 bases lay outside the gene matches. The CDR3 DNA reads TGTGCCAGCAGTGAATATGAGACAGGGGGTCAGCCCCAGCATTTT. Translated: CASSEYETGGQPQHF.

This chain links TRBV29-1 with TRBJ1-2; no clear D. V lost 4 bases and J lost 4, with 7 bases in between. The germline CDR1 and CDR2 sequences are SQVTM and ANQGSEA. CDR3 size: 11 residues. The DNA of the CDR3 is TGCAGCGTTGGTCTGAGCTATGGCTACACCTTC. This translates into CSVGLSYGYTF.

This chain links TRBV6-6 with TRBJ1-1; D might be TRBD1 (5 bases). This CDR3 contains 14 residues. Germline V CDR1 and CDR2: MNHNY, SVGAGI (reference sequence). V was clipped by 2 bases and J by 3 bases, with 10 bases between them. This CDR3 reads CASSYQGGDTEAFF. CDR3 nucleotide sequence: TGTGCCAGCAGTTACCAGGGTGGGGACACTGAAGCTTTCTTT.

This sequence joins TRBV5-1 and TRBJ2-7; TRBD1 is a possible D gene (5 bases). The V gene lost 2 bases and the J gene lost 3 bases, with 12 bases spanning the gap. Germline CDR1 reads SGHRS; CDR2 reads YFSETQ. There are 14 residues in the CDR3. CDR3 sequence reads: CASSFYDRNYEQYF. The CDR3 DNA sequence: TGCGCCAGCAGCTTTTATGACAGAAACTACGAGCAGTACTTC. Filled out from reference TRBV5-1 and TRBJ2-7, the complete variable domain reads KAGVTQTPRYLIKTRGQQVTLSCSPISGHRSVSWYQQTPGQGLQFLFEYFSETQRNKGNFPGRFSGRQFSNSRSEMNVSTLELGDSALYLCASSFYDRNYEQYFGPGTRLTVT.

In this sample, this clone turned up once. This rearrangement joins TRBV6-5 to TRBJ2-7; a weak D match, TRBD2 (5 bases). V was trimmed by 2 bases and J by 0 bases, leaving 11 bases between them. Per germline, CDR1 MNHEY and CDR2 SVGAGI. The CDR3 totals 15 residues. CDR3 amino acids: CASSYERMSSYEQYF. As DNA, the CDR3 is TGTGCCAGCAGTTACGAGCGGATGAGCTCCTACGAGCAGTACTTC.

The rearrangement links TRBV7-2 to TRBJ2-1; D tentatively fits TRBD1 or TRBD2 (5 bases each). Between the trimmed V and J ends, which lost 5 bases and 8 bases, there was a span of 19 bases. Germline values: CDR1 SGHTA, CDR2 FQGNSA. The CDR3 loop spans 15 amino acids. The CDR3, as DNA: TGTGCCAGCAGCCCTTCGGCTAGGATGGGGGATGAGCAGTTCTTC. Translated: CASSPSARMGDEQFF.

Comment on this clone: The same CDR3 is also encoded by other DNA sequences in this sample. The chain carries TRBV6-5 and TRBJ2-6, with D maybe TRBD1 (5 bases). The germline V gene encodes CDR1 MNHEY and CDR2 SVGAGI. The length of the CDR3 is 15 residues. Trimming left V 5 bases short and J 4 bases short, with 12 bases between. CDR3 residues: CASSPQGAGANVLTF. CDR3 bases: TGTGCCAGCAGTCCTCAAGGGGCCGGGGCCAACGTCCTGACTTTC.

This sequence joins TRBV20-1 and TRBJ2-3; D gene ambiguous. The V end lost 0 bases, the J end lost 7 bases, and 5 bases lay between the germline ends. There are 11 residues in the CDR3. Germline V CDR1 and CDR2: DFQATT, SNEGSKA (reference sequence). The CDR3 coding sequence is TGCAGTGCTAGAGATCAGAATACGCAGTATTTT. This translates into CSARDQNTQYF.

As concerns this clone: This same CDR3 is encoded by further DNA sequences in the sample. This chain connects TRBV18 to TRBJ2-7, with D perhaps TRBD1 or TRBD2 (6 bases each). Germline V gene sequence: CDR1 KGHSH, CDR2 LQKENI. V gave up 3 bases and J gave up 5 bases, with 8 bases separating them. This CDR3 is built from 12 residues. CDR3 region: CASSPGGNEQYF. The CDR3 DNA is TGTGCCAGCTCACCCGGGGGCAACGAGCAGTACTTC.

CDR3 loop: CASSFSWTGTSTDTQYF. The CDR3 DNA follows: TGTGCCAGCAGTTTCTCCTGGACAGGAACTAGCACAGATACGCAGTATTTT. The chain recombines TRBV28 with TRBJ2-3; the match to TRBD1 covers 7 bases. The V gene end was trimmed by 3 bases and the J gene end by 0 bases; junction bases not matched to a gene: 9. The CDR3 consists of 17 residues. Germline values: CDR1 MDHEN, CDR2 SYDVKM.

A note on this clone: This CDR3 is also generated by other DNA sequences in the sample. The chain is built from TRBV6-6 and TRBJ2-7; D is undetermined. V lost 0 bases and J lost 6, with 6 bases in between. This CDR3 has 12 amino acids. CDR1 and CDR2 (germline): MNHNY, SVGAGI (reference sequence). CDR3 residues: CASSYSQGEQYF. CDR3 DNA sequence: TGTGCCAGCAGTTACTCCCAAGGCGAGCAGTACTTC.

The rearrangement joins TRBV11-3 to TRBJ2-2; D gene uncertain. V gave up 5 bases and J gave up 5 bases, with 12 bases separating them. There are 14 residues in the CDR3. CDR1 and CDR2 from the germline V gene are SGHNT and YENEEA. As DNA, the CDR3 is TGTGCCAGCAGCCCTCCCCCTGGGACCGGGGAGCTGTTTTTT. Protein product: CASSPPPGTGELFF.

The genes are TRBV7-2 and TRBJ1-1; D is perhaps TRBD1 (5 bases). The ends were cut back, 1 base at V and 8 bases at J, with 17 bases in the middle. This CDR3 comprises 15 residues. The germline V gene encodes CDR1 SGHTA and CDR2 FQGNSA. As DNA, the CDR3 is TGTGCCAGCAGCTTAGGGGGGACGGGGGTCAAGGAAGCTTTCTTT. Translated: CASSLGGTGVKEAFF.

This clone showed up just a few times. This chain links TRBV10-3 with TRBJ1-6, with unresolved D. The CDR3 extends over 14 amino acids. CDR1 ENHRY and CDR2 SYGVKD come from the germline V gene. V lost 0 bases and J lost 8, with 8 bases in between. The CDR3 spells CAISESERDSPLHF. CDR3 sequence (DNA): TGTGCCATCAGTGAGTCGGAGCGCGATTCACCCCTCCACTTT.

This chain links TRBV5-5 with TRBJ2-2; D is undetermined. Germline V CDR1 and CDR2: SGHKS, YYEKEE (reference sequence). V gave up 1 base and J gave up 4 bases, with 5 bases separating them. This CDR3 comprises 13 residues. The CDR3: CASSLSVTGELFF. The CDR3 region has the DNA TGTGCCAGCAGCTTGAGCGTCACCGGGGAGCTGTTTTTT. The variable domain in full, completed from reference TRBV5-5 and TRBJ2-2, reads DAGVTQSPTHLIKTRGQQVTLRCSPISGHKSVSWYQQVLGQGPQFIFQYYEKEERGRGNFPDRFSARQFPNYSSELNVNALLLGDSALYLCASSLSVTGELFFGEGSRLTVL.

With regard to this clone: Other DNA variants within this sample encode the same CDR3. This chain uses TRBV18 with TRBJ2-5; D is perhaps TRBD2 (6 bases). CDR1 is KGHSH and CDR2 is LQKENI in the germline V gene. Trimming pared 0 bases from V and 4 bases from J, leaving 9 bases between. The CDR3 length is 14 residues. The CDR3 DNA follows: TGTGCCAGCTCACCACCCACTAGCTCAGAGACCCAGTACTTC. This sequence encodes CASSPPTSSETQYF.

The DNA of the CDR3 is TGTGCCAGCAACCTACGTGGACAGATGAACACTGAAGCTTTCTTT. It encodes CASNLRGQMNTEAFF. The chain joins TRBV7-9 to TRBJ1-1; maybe TRBD1 (6 bases). V shed 7 bases and J shed 0 bases, with 15 bases lying between them. Germline lookup yields CDR1 SEHNR and CDR2 FQNEAQ (reference sequence). The CDR3 is 15 amino acids.

Here the CDR3 reads CSVGEGRGGEQFF. CDR3 bases: TGCAGCGTAGGGGAGGGCCGGGGAGGTGAGCAGTTCTTC. This chain joins TRBV29-1 and TRBJ2-1, with TRBD2 matching over 7 bases. V lost 6 bases, J lost 9 bases, and 11 bases stayed unmatched. Germline V gene sequence: CDR1 SQVTM, CDR2 ANQGSEA. The CDR3 is made up of 13 amino acids.

The chain carries TRBV6-5 and TRBJ2-3; tentatively, D is TRBD2 (7 bases). There are 16 residues in the CDR3. V was pared by 4 bases and J by 1 base, with 15 bases between. Per germline, CDR1 MNHEY and CDR2 SVGAGI. The CDR3 DNA reads as TGTGCCAGCAGTTGGGGGGCGGGAGTTGGCACAGATACGCAGTATTTT. It specifies CASSWGAGVGTDTQYF.

The chain links TRBV6-5 to TRBJ2-1; a possible D gene is TRBD2 (5 bases). The CDR3 runs 15 residues. V gave up 0 bases and J gave up 9 bases, with 15 bases separating them. Germline CDR1 is MNHEY and CDR2 is SVGAGI. As DNA, the CDR3 is TGTGCCAGCAGTTACTCCCTTGGGCTAGCCGGTGAGCAGTTCTTC. Translated, it gives CASSYSLGLAGEQFF.